Here is one T cell receptor (beta chain) with its context. Its antigen remains unidentified. The source of the sample is a study of beta chain features in type 1 diabetes. Findings and limits, study-wide: Across patients, naive, central memory and Treg TCRB repertoires exhibited apparently greater similarity than was observed across healthy donors. Shortening that was moderate but significant affected the TCRB CDR3s of Type 1 diabetes patients in all four CD4+ subsets.

Each of the sorted populations had a purity greater than 95%. The entirety of the isolated RNA underwent reverse transcription, so expressed TCRB transcripts were sequenced. Sequencing of naive, central memory and regulatory T cell samples gave an average of roughly 3.5 million reads. Profiling relied on immunoSEQ multiplex PCR, and the TCRdb table lists in-frame clones only, not all of them. Found here are 300,000 to 450,000 clones, around an eighth of them singletons; the top ten hold about 0.01%. The source material was naive CD4+ T cells from blood. This receptor was taken from a woman under 30 with type 1 diabetes.

The CDR3 protein is CASSPLLANTGELFF. The CDR3 DNA sequence: TGTGCCAGCAGCCCCCTCCTAGCGAACACCGGGGAGCTGTTTTTT. J is TRBJ2-2 and V is TRBV13; D remains ambiguous. V was shortened by 5 bases and J by 0 bases, with 10 bases between the two germline ends. The CDR3 is made up of 15 amino acids. CDR1 is PRHDT and CDR2 is FYEKMQ in the germline V gene (reference sequence).